A selection of T cell receptor beta chains follows, all from one sample in a study of technical replicates of blood from several donors. Here immunoSEQ multiplex PCR was the method, and the copy in TCRdb shows in-frame clones only, minus some. The table has over 80,000 clones, around 96% seen once; the top ten hold less than 0.45%. The sequencing sample was made of T cells isolated from PBMCs. The receptors shown here come from a human donor in good health. Each CDR3 is given with its conserved first and last residue. A D gene is named only where the DNA matches it firmly.

v_call	d_call	j_call	cdr3_aa
TRBV30	NA	TRBJ2-5	CAWSQRVETQYF
TRBV29-1	TRBD1	TRBJ1-3	CSVVRDSSGNTIYF
TRBV27	NA	TRBJ2-5	CASSDGQWGTETQYF
TRBV7-2	TRBD1	TRBJ2-7	CASSLKKGQGVYEQYF
TRBV5-4	NA	TRBJ2-1	CASSNGDFSYNEQFF
TRBV4-1	NA	TRBJ2-1	CASSQPPPIGTYNEQFF
TRBV9	NA	TRBJ2-2	CASSALARVTGELFF
TRBV6-5	TRBD1	TRBJ2-7	CASSYSGGASVYEQYF
TRBV7-9	NA	TRBJ1-2	CASSATPGGYTF
TRBV28	NA	TRBJ1-4	CASTDPTGSHEKLFF
TRBV14	TRBD1	TRBJ1-1	CASSLDRGAKTEAFF
TRBV27	TRBD1	TRBJ2-7	CASSLRPTGADYEQYF
TRBV9	TRBD2	TRBJ2-1	CASSVAASGRYEQFF
TRBV19	NA	TRBJ1-1	CASSVRVGTEAFF
TRBV9	NA	TRBJ2-1	CASSVGGGRNEQFF
TRBV5-1	NA	TRBJ1-5	CASSLSGLQPQHF
TRBV6-1	TRBD1	TRBJ2-7	CASSGQGGRYEQYF
TRBV6-5	TRBD1	TRBJ1-2	CASSYAQGGGYTF
TRBV6-1	TRBD1	TRBJ2-3	CASREDRGRTDTQYF
TRBV7-6	NA	TRBJ2-3	CASSLSQDFTDTQYF
TRBV2	TRBD1	TRBJ2-7	CASGTYRGYEQYF
TRBV30	NA	TRBJ1-5	CAWSVRGDQPQHF
TRBV28	TRBD1	TRBJ1-2	CASSFRDRSSYGYTF
TRBV6-5	NA	TRBJ2-7	CASSYSQGTYEQYF